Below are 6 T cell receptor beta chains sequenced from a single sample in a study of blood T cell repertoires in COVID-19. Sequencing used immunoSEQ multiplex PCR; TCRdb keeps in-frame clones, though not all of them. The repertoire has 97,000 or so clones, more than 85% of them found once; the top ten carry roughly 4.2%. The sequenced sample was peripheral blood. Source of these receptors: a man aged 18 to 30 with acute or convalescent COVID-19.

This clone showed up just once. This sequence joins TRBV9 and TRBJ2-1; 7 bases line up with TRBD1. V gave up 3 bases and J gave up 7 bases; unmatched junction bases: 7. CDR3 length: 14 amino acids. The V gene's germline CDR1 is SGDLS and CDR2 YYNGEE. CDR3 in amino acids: CASSGQGNLNEQFF. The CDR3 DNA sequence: TGTGCCAGCAGCGGACAGGGAAACCTAAATGAGCAGTTCTTC.

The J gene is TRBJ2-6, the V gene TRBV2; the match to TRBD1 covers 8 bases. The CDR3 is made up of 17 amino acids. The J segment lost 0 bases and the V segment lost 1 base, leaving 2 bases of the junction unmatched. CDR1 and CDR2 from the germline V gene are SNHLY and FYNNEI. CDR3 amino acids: CASSEGTGSSGANVLTF. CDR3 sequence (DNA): TGTGCCAGCAGTGAAGGGACAGGGAGCTCTGGGGCCAACGTCCTGACTTTC.

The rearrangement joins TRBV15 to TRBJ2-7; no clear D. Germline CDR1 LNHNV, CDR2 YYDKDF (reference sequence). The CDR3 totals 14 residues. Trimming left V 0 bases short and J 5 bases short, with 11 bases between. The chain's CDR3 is CATSRDIGGDEQYF. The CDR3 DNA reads TGTGCCACCAGCAGAGATATTGGCGGCGACGAGCAGTACTTC.

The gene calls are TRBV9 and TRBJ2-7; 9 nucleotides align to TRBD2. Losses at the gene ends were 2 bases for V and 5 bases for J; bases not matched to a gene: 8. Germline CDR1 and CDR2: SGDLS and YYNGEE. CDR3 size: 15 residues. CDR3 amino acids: CASSVSGGGGDEQYF. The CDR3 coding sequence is TGTGCCAGCAGCGTTAGCGGGGGAGGGGGGGACGAGCAGTACTTC.

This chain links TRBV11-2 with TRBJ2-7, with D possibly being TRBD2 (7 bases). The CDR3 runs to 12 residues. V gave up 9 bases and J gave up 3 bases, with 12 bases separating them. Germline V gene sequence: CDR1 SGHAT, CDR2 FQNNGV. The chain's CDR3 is CASEGEGYEQYF. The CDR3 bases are TGTGCCAGTGAGGGGGAGGGCTACGAGCAGTACTTC. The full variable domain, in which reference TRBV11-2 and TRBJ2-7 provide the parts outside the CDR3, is EAGVAQSPRYKIIEKRQSVAFWCNPISGHATLYWYQQILGQGPKLLIQFQNNGVVDDSQLPKDRFSAERLKGVDSTLKIQPAKLEDSAVYLCASEGEGYEQYFGPGTRLTVT.

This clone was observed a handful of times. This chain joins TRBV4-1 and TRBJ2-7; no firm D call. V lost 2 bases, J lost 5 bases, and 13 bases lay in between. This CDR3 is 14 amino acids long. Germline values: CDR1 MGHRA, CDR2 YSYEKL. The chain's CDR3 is CASSQPLESHEQYF. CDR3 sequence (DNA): TGCGCCAGCAGCCAACCTCTAGAGTCCCACGAGCAGTACTTC.